This entry concerns a single TCR beta chain. This sample was included in a study of blood T cell repertoires in COVID-19. Across the study: From T cells, B-cell-depleted T cells, or PBMCs came the material, which was cDNA or gDNA.

Data came from immunoSEQ multiplex PCR; TCRdb stores just in-frame clones and leaves some out. The table records 150,000 to 200,000 clones, roughly 83% of them present only once. The clonotype originates from a woman older than 75 with active or convalescent COVID-19. The source material was peripheral blood.

The CDR3 DNA follows: TGTGCCAGCAGCTGGAGACTATTAGTGGGCAATCAGCCCCAGCATTTT. This sequence encodes CASSWRLLVGNQPQHF. The chain links TRBV5-8 to TRBJ1-5; D is ambiguous. Germline V gene sequence: CDR1 SGHTS, CDR2 YDEGEE. The length of the CDR3 is 16 residues. The V gene lost 3 bases and the J gene lost 2 bases, with 15 bases spanning the gap.